These T cell receptor beta chains were read from a single sample in a study of blood T cell repertoires in COVID-19. Sequencing used immunoSEQ multiplex PCR; TCRdb keeps in-frame clones, though not all of them. The sample consists of approximately 300,000 clones, about 85% of them appearing once. Sequencing input: PBMCs or T cells enriched from blood (not recorded which). These receptors originate from a woman aged 25 to 39 who had been exposed to COVID-19. The CDR3 runs from the conserved cysteine through the conserved F or W. The order of the fields is CDR3 protein, CDR3 DNA, clone size, CDR3 length, V gene, D gene, J gene. The D gene is left open where the match is weak. A row's size may be missing; if present it is once, few, many or a size class.

cdr3_aa: CASSLRAGQGEKLFF
cdr3_nt: TGTGCCAGCAGCTTACGGGCAGGGCAGGGTGAAAAACTGTTTTTT
clone_size: -
cdr3_length: 15
v_call: TRBV11-2
d_call: -
j_call: TRBJ1-4

cdr3_aa: CASSSPEGGPGLAGSSSYNEQFF
cdr3_nt: TGTGCCAGCAGCTCCCCGGAGGGGGGCCCGGGACTAGCGGGGTCGAGCTCCTACAATGAGCAGTTCTTC
clone_size: -
cdr3_length: 23
v_call: TRBV9
d_call: TRBD2
j_call: TRBJ2-1

cdr3_aa: CASSNRDIISNQPQHF
cdr3_nt: TGTGCCAGTAGTAACCGGGACATCATTAGCAATCAGCCCCAGCATTTT
clone_size: -
cdr3_length: 16
v_call: TRBV19
d_call: -
j_call: TRBJ1-5

cdr3_aa: CAWGPRTGGYQPQHF
cdr3_nt: TGTGCCTGGGGACCCCGGACAGGGGGTTATCAGCCCCAGCATTTT
clone_size: -
cdr3_length: 15
v_call: TRBV30
d_call: TRBD1
j_call: TRBJ1-5

cdr3_aa: CASSQGSGTGYNSPLHF
cdr3_nt: TGCGCCAGCAGCCAAGGTTCCGGGACAGGGTATAATTCACCCCTCCACTTT
clone_size: -
cdr3_length: 17
v_call: TRBV4-3
d_call: TRBD1
j_call: TRBJ1-6

cdr3_aa: CASANGFVGGETQYF
cdr3_nt: TGTGCCAGCGCCAACGGGTTTGTAGGGGGAGAGACCCAGTACTTC
clone_size: -
cdr3_length: 15
v_call: TRBV3-1/TRBV3-2
d_call: -
j_call: TRBJ2-5

cdr3_aa: CASSIAAGGIYEQYF
cdr3_nt: TGTGCCAGTAGTATAGCGGCAGGGGGAATCTACGAGCAGTACTTC
clone_size: -
cdr3_length: 15
v_call: TRBV19
d_call: TRBD1
j_call: TRBJ2-7

cdr3_aa: CASSLDGGSSYNEQFF
cdr3_nt: TGTGCCAGCAGCTTGGACGGCGGGAGCTCCTACAATGAGCAGTTCTTC
clone_size: -
cdr3_length: 16
v_call: TRBV5-4
d_call: TRBD2
j_call: TRBJ2-1

cdr3_aa: CAAGGAGIYEQYF
cdr3_nt: TGTGCCGCAGGAGGAGCGGGGATCTACGAGCAGTACTTC
clone_size: -
cdr3_length: 13
v_call: TRBV6-5
d_call: TRBD2
j_call: TRBJ2-7

cdr3_aa: CASSPASGGIYNEQFF
cdr3_nt: TGTGCCAGCTCACCGGCTAGCGGGGGGATCTACAATGAGCAGTTCTTC
clone_size: -
cdr3_length: 16
v_call: TRBV18
d_call: TRBD2
j_call: TRBJ2-1

cdr3_aa: CASNLGAANQPQHF
cdr3_nt: TGTGCCAGTAACTTAGGGGCGGCCAATCAGCCCCAGCATTTT
clone_size: once
cdr3_length: 14
v_call: TRBV19
d_call: -
j_call: TRBJ1-5